This T cell receptor (beta chain) was captured by sequencing in a study of cytomegalovirus exposure and HLA in healthy donors. The PCR employed 60 Vbeta primers together with 13 Jbeta primers. Data came from immunoSEQ multiplex PCR; TCRdb stores just in-frame clones and leaves some out. The table includes about 300,000 clones, around 86% detected once. As concerns this clone: As yet, its antigen is unknown.

Broader study findings: Previously analyzed data showed that most TCR beta V segments were productive at a frequency of about 87% or about 30%.

The CDR3 runs to 13 residues. The J segment lost 2 bases and the V segment lost 3 bases, leaving 1 base of the junction unmatched. In germline, CDR1 is SGDLS, CDR2 YYNGEE. This sequence was found in a man aged 35-49 years in good health and CMV-seropositive. V and J are TRBV9 and TRBJ1-2; 7 bases align to TRBD1. The specimen sequenced was PBMCs. In nucleotides, the CDR3 is TGTGCCAGCAGCGGACAGGGAAACTATGGCTACACCTTC. Encoded protein: CASSGQGNYGYTF.